This is a list of T cell receptor beta chains from one sample in a study of CD8+ T cells in alopecia areata. Method: immunoSEQ multiplex PCR; TCRdb's copy keeps in-frame clones and lacks some. The sample lists roughly 210,000 clones; 40% to 45% were seen once. Sequenced material: CD4+ T cells sorted from blood, taken at approximately week 37, from a patient treated with tofacitinib. These receptors were taken from a human donor with alopecia areata. Both conserved end residues are part of each CDR3. The D gene is left open where the match is weak. The listing skips clone size in some rows; elsewhere it reads once, few, many or a size class.

V gene: TRBV30
D gene: TRBD2
clone size: .
J gene: TRBJ2-2
CDR3 protein: CAWGWGLAGVTGELFF
CDR3 DNA: TGTGCCTGGGGTTGGGGACTAGCGGGGGTCACCGGGGAGCTGTTTTTT

V gene: TRBV27
D gene: .
clone size: .
J gene: TRBJ2-2
CDR3 protein: CASSLEANTGELFF
CDR3 DNA: TGTGCCAGCAGTTTAGAGGCGAACACCGGGGAGCTGTTTTTT

V gene: TRBV9
D gene: .
clone size: .
J gene: TRBJ2-5
CDR3 protein: CASSEGARSGSRETQYF
CDR3 DNA: TGTGCCAGCAGCGAGGGGGCGAGGAGCGGGTCCCGGGAGACCCAGTACTTC

V gene: TRBV11-3
D gene: .
clone size: few
J gene: TRBJ2-2
CDR3 protein: CASSENRGLYTGELFF
CDR3 DNA: TGTGCCAGCAGCGAGAACCGGGGGTTGTACACCGGGGAGCTGTTTTTT

V gene: TRBV30
D gene: .
clone size: .
J gene: TRBJ2-6
CDR3 protein: CACPRRGGDSGANVLTF
CDR3 DNA: TGTGCCTGTCCCCGCAGGGGGGGAGACTCTGGGGCCAACGTCCTGACTTTC

V gene: TRBV15
D gene: .
clone size: .
J gene: TRBJ2-2
CDR3 protein: CATSTGRNTGELFF
CDR3 DNA: TGTGCCACCAGCACAGGGCGCAACACCGGGGAGCTGTTTTTT

V gene: TRBV5-4
D gene: .
clone size: .
J gene: TRBJ2-3
CDR3 protein: CASSFKGADTQYF
CDR3 DNA: TGTGCCAGCAGCTTCAAAGGCGCAGATACGCAGTATTTT

V gene: TRBV23-1
D gene: TRBD1
clone size: few
J gene: TRBJ1-4
CDR3 protein: CASTPGQGEKLFF
CDR3 DNA: TGCGCCAGCACCCCGGGACAGGGAGAAAAACTGTTTTTT

V gene: TRBV29-1
D gene: .
clone size: .
J gene: TRBJ1-3
CDR3 protein: CSVDTSGNTIYF
CDR3 DNA: TGCAGCGTTGACACCTCTGGAAACACCATATATTTT

V gene: TRBV10-3
D gene: .
clone size: .
J gene: TRBJ1-2
CDR3 protein: CAITPTGDGYTF
CDR3 DNA: TGTGCCATCACCCCAACTGGGGATGGCTACACCTTC

V gene: TRBV15
D gene: .
clone size: .
J gene: TRBJ2-2
CDR3 protein: CATMGDHYTGELFF
CDR3 DNA: TGTGCCACCATGGGGGACCATTACACCGGGGAGCTGTTTTTT

V gene: TRBV29-1
D gene: .
clone size: few
J gene: TRBJ1-2
CDR3 protein: CSAAGVENYGYTF
CDR3 DNA: TGCAGCGCGGCAGGGGTAGAAAACTATGGCTACACCTTC

V gene: TRBV4-1
D gene: TRBD2
clone size: .
J gene: TRBJ2-7
CDR3 protein: CASSQGGLAGDYEQYF
CDR3 DNA: TGCGCCAGCAGCCAAGGCGGACTAGCGGGAGACTACGAGCAGTACTTC

V gene: TRBV19
D gene: .
clone size: .
J gene: TRBJ2-6
CDR3 protein: CASSINRAGANVLTF
CDR3 DNA: TGTGCCAGTAGTATTAATAGGGCAGGGGCCAACGTCCTGACTTTC

V gene: TRBV7-2
D gene: .
clone size: once
J gene: TRBJ2-5
CDR3 protein: CASSLDKGTQYF
CDR3 DNA: TGTGCCAGCAGCTTGGACAAAGGGACCCAGTACTTC

V gene: TRBV5-4
D gene: .
clone size: .
J gene: TRBJ1-4
CDR3 protein: CASSPNGDEKLFF
CDR3 DNA: TGTGCCAGCAGCCCAAACGGGGATGAAAAACTGTTTTTT

V gene: TRBV29-1
D gene: TRBD2
clone size: .
J gene: TRBJ2-3
CDR3 protein: CSVEETRLAVTDTQYF
CDR3 DNA: TGCAGCGTTGAAGAAACCCGGCTAGCGGTCACAGATACGCAGTATTTT

V gene: TRBV9
D gene: .
clone size: .
J gene: TRBJ1-3
CDR3 protein: CASSVRGYSGNTIYF
CDR3 DNA: TGTGCCAGCAGCGTCCGGGGTTACTCTGGAAACACCATATATTTT

V gene: TRBV7-3
D gene: .
clone size: few
J gene: TRBJ2-5
CDR3 protein: CASSSTGVGETQYF
CDR3 DNA: TGTGCCAGCAGCTCGACGGGGGTCGGGGAGACCCAGTACTTC

V gene: TRBV30
D gene: .
clone size: .
J gene: TRBJ1-3
CDR3 protein: CAWSVTGTGSGNTIYF
CDR3 DNA: TGTGCCTGGAGTGTTACAGGCACAGGATCTGGAAACACCATATATTTT

V gene: TRBV7-9
D gene: .
clone size: .
J gene: TRBJ2-3
CDR3 protein: CASNMGGLTDTQYF
CDR3 DNA: TGTGCCAGCAATATGGGCGGCCTCACAGATACGCAGTATTTT

V gene: TRBV7-2
D gene: .
clone size: .
J gene: TRBJ2-3
CDR3 protein: CASSLVGTTSTDTQYF
CDR3 DNA: TGTGCCAGCAGCTTAGTGGGCACCACTAGCACAGATACGCAGTATTTT

V gene: TRBV7-9
D gene: .
clone size: few
J gene: TRBJ1-2
CDR3 protein: CASSQDRTYGYTF
CDR3 DNA: TGTGCCAGCAGCCAAGACAGAACCTATGGCTACACCTTC

V gene: TRBV4-1
D gene: TRBD1
clone size: .
J gene: TRBJ1-2
CDR3 protein: CASSVWTGTTNYGYTF
CDR3 DNA: TGCGCCAGCAGCGTATGGACAGGGACTACTAACTATGGCTACACCTTC